This T cell receptor beta chain was sequenced for a study of T-cell reconstitution after alpha-beta-depleted transplantation in children. The germline CDR1 and CDR2 sequences are DFQATT and SNEGSKA (reference sequence). This CDR3 has 17 amino acids. The ends lost 3 bases at V and 4 bases at J; junction bases unmatched: 14. A TCRbeta library incorporating unique molecular identifiers was prepared. TCRdb reprocessed the PCR reads with MiXCR, giving one entry per CDR3 protein. The sample records roughly 490,000 distinct CDR3 sequences, about an eighth being singletons. Material: PBMCs, mostly from graft donor cells, obtained 180 days after TCRalphabeta/CD19-depleted stem cell transplant. This TCR came from a female patient aged 2 to 10 who had a stem cell transplant for aplastic anemia, so the T cells may come from the graft donor. The chain uses TRBV20-1 and TRBJ2-1, with 8 bases aligning to TRBD1. DNA for the CDR3: TGCAGTGCTAGTCTGGCAGGGGGCGTTTTTATATACAATGAGCAGTTCTTC. It specifies CSASLAGGVFIYNEQFF.